The sequence of this T cell receptor (beta chain) was determined in a study of beta chain features in type 1 diabetes. V lost 6 bases to trimming and J lost 1 base, with 12 bases between them. The length of the CDR3 is 14 residues. Per germline, CDR1 SEHNR and CDR2 FQNEAQ (reference sequence). A sort by CD45RO/CCR7/CD25/CD127/CD95/CD27 yielded CD4+ naive, central memory, regulatory and stem cell-like memory cells. Of the isolated RNA, all was reverse transcribed, and so the sequenced material was expressed TCRB transcripts. Only in-frame clones appear in the TCRdb table, and some are missing; sequencing was by immunoSEQ multiplex PCR. This sample has roughly 150,000 clones, with about 9.8% found just once. About this clone: Its cognate antigen is unknown.

General study results and limits: For Type 1 diabetes patients, all four CD4+ subsets carried TCRB CDR3s that were moderately but significantly shorter. Diminished insertions and augmented deletions at VDJ junctions characterized type 1 diabetes patients. High TCR expression in some cells could lead to their over-representation in cDNA sequencing.

The receptor's source is a woman between 18 and 30 years old in good health. V and J are TRBV7-9 and TRBJ1-1; no firm D call. Sequenced sample: central memory CD4+ T cells from blood. The CDR3 loop is CASRSDAGNTEAFF. The DNA for the CDR3 is TGTGCCAGCAGGTCCGATGCGGGGAACACTGAAGCTTTCTTT.